This T cell receptor (beta chain) was sequenced in a study of cytomegalovirus exposure and HLA in healthy donors. Study at large: Within the Caucasian-associated ancestry cluster were 81% of the 398 genotyped donors. Study results and limitations: In all likelihood, a cluster of highly shared sequence variants was a sequencing artifact. In a later analysis, specific HLA alleles were associated with 15,000 or so TCR beta sequences at a 0.05 false discovery rate.

Germline V lookup: CDR1 SGHRS, CDR2 YFSETQ. Trimming pared 4 bases from V and 4 bases from J, leaving 11 bases between. CDR3 size: 13 residues. The PCR used 60 Vbeta and 13 Jbeta primers. Method: immunoSEQ multiplex PCR; TCRdb's copy keeps in-frame clones and lacks some. The sample table sets out about 130,000 clones. A note on this clone: What it binds is unknown.

The chain combines TRBV5-1 with TRBJ1-1; possible D gene TRBD1, 6 bases. What was sequenced was PBMCs. This receptor was obtained from a man younger than 30 in good health and CMV-seronegative. CDR3 DNA sequence: TGCGCCAGCAGCCCGGACAGATTCACTGAAGCTTTCTTT. This translates into CASSPDRFTEAFF.